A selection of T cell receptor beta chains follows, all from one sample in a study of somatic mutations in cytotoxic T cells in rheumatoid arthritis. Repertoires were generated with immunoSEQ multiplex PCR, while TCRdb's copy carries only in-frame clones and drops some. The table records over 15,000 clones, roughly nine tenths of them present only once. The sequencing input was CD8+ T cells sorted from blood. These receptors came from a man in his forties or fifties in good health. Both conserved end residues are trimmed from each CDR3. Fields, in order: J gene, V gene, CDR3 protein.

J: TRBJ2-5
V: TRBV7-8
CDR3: ASSLSWQTQY

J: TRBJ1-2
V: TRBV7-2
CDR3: ASSLDPVANYGYT

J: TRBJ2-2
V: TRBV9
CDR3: ASSPRDGTGELF

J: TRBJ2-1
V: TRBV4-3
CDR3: ASSQTGSGRVVFYNEQF

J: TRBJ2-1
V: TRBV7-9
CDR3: ASSTDYPTLEQF

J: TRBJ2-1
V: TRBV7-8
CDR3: ASSLRPSGSSYNEQF

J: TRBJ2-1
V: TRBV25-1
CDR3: ASSLQGTYNEQF

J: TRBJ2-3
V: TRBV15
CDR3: ATSRTPGGDTQY

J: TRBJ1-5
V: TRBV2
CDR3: ASSEGASEGQPQH

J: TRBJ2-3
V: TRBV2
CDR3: ATRRGDTQY

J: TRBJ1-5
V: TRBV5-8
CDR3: ASSRSPPYQPQH

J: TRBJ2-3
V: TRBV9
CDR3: ASGSGSGPDTQY

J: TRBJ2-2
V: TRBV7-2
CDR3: ASSLARFLTLGTGELF

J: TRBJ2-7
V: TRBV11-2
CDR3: ASSAPDRYEQY

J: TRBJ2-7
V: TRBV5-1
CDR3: ASSQRLAGTYEQY

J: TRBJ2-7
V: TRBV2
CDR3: ASSGAGTYEQY

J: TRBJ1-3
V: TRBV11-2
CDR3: ASSLDYRSSGNTIY

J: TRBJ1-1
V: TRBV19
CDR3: ASSQGTLTEAF

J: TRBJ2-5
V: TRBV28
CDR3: ASSRPAGQPKETQY

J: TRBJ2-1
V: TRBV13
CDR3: ASSFLAFYNEQF

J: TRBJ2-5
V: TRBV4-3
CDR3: ASSQGGTGVFGGGQETQY

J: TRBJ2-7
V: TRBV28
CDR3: ASEWTSGSYEQY

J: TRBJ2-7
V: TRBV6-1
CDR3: ASRGGTDLRGQQY

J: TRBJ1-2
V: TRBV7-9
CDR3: ASSYRTGGMGYT

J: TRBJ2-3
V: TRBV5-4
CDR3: ASSLARHSSTDTQY

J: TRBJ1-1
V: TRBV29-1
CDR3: SVEQGGNTEAF

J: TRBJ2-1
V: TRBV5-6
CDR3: ASSLAFPALPDDEQF

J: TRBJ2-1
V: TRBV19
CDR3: ATHGLAASGRISNEQF

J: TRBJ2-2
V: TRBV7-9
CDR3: ASTEAGVHTGELF

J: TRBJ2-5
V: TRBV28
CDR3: ASRPGLHQETQY

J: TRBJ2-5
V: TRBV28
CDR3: ASRGRGYQETQY

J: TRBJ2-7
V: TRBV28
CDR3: ASKQAGGPVQY

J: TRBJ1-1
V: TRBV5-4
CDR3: ASSLGTEAF

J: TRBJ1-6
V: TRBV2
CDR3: ASRESSSYNSPLH

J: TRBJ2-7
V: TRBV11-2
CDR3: ASGMAQLYEQY

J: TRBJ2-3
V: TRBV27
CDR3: ASGVAGLRPDTQY

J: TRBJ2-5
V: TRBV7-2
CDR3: ASSLHVAGGAQETQY

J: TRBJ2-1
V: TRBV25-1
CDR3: ASRAGTGTLNEQF

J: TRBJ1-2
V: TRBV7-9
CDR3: ASSPGTDYGYT

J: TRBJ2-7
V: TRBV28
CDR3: ASSIRTDYYEQY

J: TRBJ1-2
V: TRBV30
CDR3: AWSPISYGYT

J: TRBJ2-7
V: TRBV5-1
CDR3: ASSLGVSGRRGYEQY

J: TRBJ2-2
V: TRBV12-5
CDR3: ASAQGSGELF

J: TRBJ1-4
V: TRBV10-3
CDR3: AIRLGQATNEKLF

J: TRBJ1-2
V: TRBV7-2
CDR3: ASNFGGEEGYT

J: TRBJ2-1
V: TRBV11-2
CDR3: ASSLGPQLGDEQF

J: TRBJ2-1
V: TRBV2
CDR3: ASTTRGDEQF

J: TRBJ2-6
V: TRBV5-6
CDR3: ASSPVSGANVLT

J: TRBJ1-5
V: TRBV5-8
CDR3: ASSPGDHQPQH

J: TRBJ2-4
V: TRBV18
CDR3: ASSPWGHELAKNIQY

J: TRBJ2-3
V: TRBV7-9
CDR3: ASSMGQHTDTQY

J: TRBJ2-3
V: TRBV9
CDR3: ASSADVDTQY

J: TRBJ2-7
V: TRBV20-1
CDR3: SARVQYEQY

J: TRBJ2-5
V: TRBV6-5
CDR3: ASSPWGGRSETQY

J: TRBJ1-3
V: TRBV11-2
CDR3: ASSPGRGANTIY